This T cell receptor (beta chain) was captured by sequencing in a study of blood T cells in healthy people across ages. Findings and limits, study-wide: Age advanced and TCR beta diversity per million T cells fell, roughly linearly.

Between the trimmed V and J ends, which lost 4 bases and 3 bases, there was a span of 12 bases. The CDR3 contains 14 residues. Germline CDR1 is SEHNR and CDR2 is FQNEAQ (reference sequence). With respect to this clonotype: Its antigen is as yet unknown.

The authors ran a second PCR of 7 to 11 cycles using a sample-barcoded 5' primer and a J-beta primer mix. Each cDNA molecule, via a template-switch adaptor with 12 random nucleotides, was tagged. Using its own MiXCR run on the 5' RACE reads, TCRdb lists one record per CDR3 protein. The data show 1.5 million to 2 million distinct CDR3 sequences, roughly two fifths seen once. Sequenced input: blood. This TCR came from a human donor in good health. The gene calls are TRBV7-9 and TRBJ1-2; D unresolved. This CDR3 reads CASSSSTDYYGYTF. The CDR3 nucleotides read TGTGCCAGCAGCTCCTCAACAGATTACTATGGCTACACCTTC. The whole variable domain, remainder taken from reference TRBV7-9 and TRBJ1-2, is DTGVSQNPRHKITKRGQNVTFRCDPISEHNRLYWYRQTLGQGPEFLTYFQNEAQLEKSRLLSDRFSAERPKGSFSTLEIQRTEQGDSAMYLCASSSSTDYYGYTFGSGTRLTVV.